Following are 14 T cell receptor beta chains from one sample sequenced in a study of spatial heterogeneity in lung cancer. Time point noted: blood at routine non-recurrence follow-up after resection. TCRdb re-called the 5' RACE reads with MiXCR, one entry per CDR3 protein. The sample carries over 40,000 distinct CDR3 sequences, roughly 12% recorded once. Here the sequenced sample was PBMCs, taken at follow-up. Source of these receptors: a male donor with early-stage non-small cell lung cancer.

This clonotype was detected only a few times. As DNA, the CDR3 is TGCGCCAGCAGCCCCAGGGTAGACGCAGAGACCCAGTACTTC. Its translation: CASSPRVDAETQYF. The chain is built from TRBV5-1 and TRBJ2-5, with D maybe TRBD1 (5 bases). Germline V gene data show CDR1 as SGHRS and CDR2 as YFSETQ. Trimming removed 4 bases at V and 4 bases at J, with 14 bases between. The CDR3 contains 14 residues.

The chain carries TRBV27 and TRBJ2-7; tentative D call: TRBD1 (5 bases). CDR3 size: 13 residues. V lost 6 bases and J lost 3, with 12 bases in between. Germline assignment: CDR1 MNHEY and CDR2 SMNVEV (reference sequence). CDR3 in amino acids: CASRQGGIYEQYF. CDR3 coding DNA: TGTGCCAGCAGGCAGGGTGGTATCTACGAGCAGTACTTC.

At least ten counts were recorded for this clonotype. The V call is TRBV12-3 or TRBV12-4, the J call TRBJ1-6; D is unresolved. The V and J ends lost 5 bases and 0 bases respectively, with 11 bases between them. The CDR3 loop spans 16 amino acids. The CDR3 DNA is TGTGCCAGCAGTCGGTACGGGAGCTCCTATAATTCACCCCTCCACTTT. Translated, it gives CASSRYGSSYNSPLHF.

Ten or more counts support this clonotype. The chain couples TRBV5-1 to TRBJ1-1, with 7 bases identical to TRBD1. This CDR3 has 14 residues. CDR1 and CDR2 (germline): SGHRS, YFSETQ. J was trimmed by 6 bases and V by 4 bases; bases with no gene match: 9. Here the CDR3 DNA reads TGCGCCAGCAGCCTGACAGGGCGGTTAGCTGAAGCTTTCTTT. It is translated as CASSLTGRLAEAFF.

This clonotype was observed at least ten times. The rearrangement joins TRBV7-2 to TRBJ1-1; TRBD1 matches 8 bases. The V and J ends lost 5 bases and 8 bases, in that order; junction bases with no gene match: 13. There are 15 residues in the CDR3. Germline lookup yields CDR1 SGHTA and CDR2 FQGNSA. CDR3 residues: CASSDRGAGGREAFF. CDR3 coding DNA: TGTGCCAGCAGCGATAGGGGAGCAGGGGGCCGGGAAGCTTTCTTT.

The chain recombines TRBV29-1 with TRBJ1-5, with no clear D. V lost 7 bases and J 2 bases, leaving 12 bases between the germline ends. The germline CDR1 and CDR2 sequences are SQVTM and ANQGSEA. This CDR3 contains 13 residues. Here the CDR3 DNA reads TGCAGCGCTGTTTTGCCCGGCAATCAGCCCCAGCATTTT. Translating gives CSAVLPGNQPQHF. The variable domain in full, with the rest retrieved from reference TRBV29-1 and TRBJ1-5, is SAVISQKPSRDICQRGTSLTIQCQVDSQVTMMFWYRQQPGQSLTLIATANQGSEATYESGFVIDKFPISRPNLTFSTLTVSNMSPEDSSIYLCSAVLPGNQPQHFGDGTRLSIL.

The table lists this clonotype with many counts. The V call is TRBV7-2, the J call TRBJ2-7; 9 positions match TRBD2. Germline V gene data show CDR1 as SGHTA and CDR2 as FQGNSA. CDR3 length equals 16 residues. V trimming: 3 bases; J trimming: 0 bases; junction bases outside the gene matches: 6. The CDR3 nucleotides are TGTGCCAGCAGCTTCCAGAGCGGGGGGCCCTCCTACGAGCAGTACTTC. Its protein product is CASSFQSGGPSYEQYF.

The genes are TRBV11-2 and TRBJ2-3, with D possibly TRBD1 on 6 matching bases. Trimming took off 7 bases at V and 6 bases at J, with 17 bases between the two ends. The CDR3 consists of 14 residues. The germline V gene encodes CDR1 SGHAT and CDR2 FQNNGV. Here the CDR3 DNA reads TGTGCCAGCAACCTCAGTCCCAGGGGCGATACGCAGTATTTT. This encodes CASNLSPRGDTQYF. The whole variable domain, filled in from reference TRBV11-2 and TRBJ2-3, reads EAGVAQSPRYKIIEKRQSVAFWCNPISGHATLYWYQQILGQGPKLLIQFQNNGVVDDSQLPKDRFSAERLKGVDSTLKIQPAKLEDSAVYLCASNLSPRGDTQYFGPGTRLTVL.

The chain links TRBV5-1 to TRBJ2-2; D is ambiguous. Germline V gives CDR1 SGHRS, CDR2 YFSETQ. Trimming took 5 bases from V and 6 from J, leaving 11 bases between them. The CDR3 totals 13 residues. The CDR3 loop reads CASRYRAAGELFF. The CDR3 DNA is TGCGCCAGCAGATATAGGGCGGCCGGGGAGCTGTTTTTT.

V gene TRBV9 combines with J gene TRBJ2-1; 10 bases align to TRBD1. J was trimmed by 6 bases and V by 4 bases; bases with no gene match: 7. This CDR3 is 15 amino acids long. Germline V gives CDR1 SGDLS, CDR2 YYNGEE. CDR3 residues: CASSTDRGLVNEQFF. The CDR3 DNA reads TGTGCCAGCAGCACCGACAGGGGGCTTGTCAATGAGCAGTTCTTC.

A remark on this clonotype: A single base separates this from a much larger clone, so it may be a read error. The chain is built from TRBV7-2 and TRBJ2-7; 10 bases line up with TRBD1. Looked up from germline, CDR1 is SGHTA and CDR2 is FQGNSA. With V trimmed by 1 base and J by 2 bases, 5 bases remained unmatched. This CDR3 has 16 amino acids. The CDR3 DNA sequence: TGTGCCAGCAGCTTAGTCGGGACAGGGGCCCCCTACGAGCAGTACTTC. Residues: CASSLVGTGAPYEQYF.

This clonotype was observed many times. The rearrangement uses TRBV6-5 and TRBJ1-6, with D hard to call. Deletions cut 0 bases from V and 8 bases from J, with 8 bases between. Germline V gives CDR1 MNHEY, CDR2 SVGAGI. This CDR3 region has 14 residues. The CDR3 is CASSYSRRDSPLHF. The CDR3 bases are TGTGCCAGCAGTTACTCGAGAAGGGATTCACCCCTCCACTTT.

V gene TRBV18 combines with J gene TRBJ1-6, with D unresolved. CDR1 KGHSH and CDR2 LQKENI come from the germline V gene. The CDR3 consists of 11 residues. V gave up 3 bases and J gave up 8 bases, with 2 bases separating them. CDR3 protein: CASSPDSPLHF. The CDR3 DNA is TGTGCCAGCTCACCGGATTCACCCCTCCACTTT.

This clonotype has a count of ten or more. V usage is TRBV7-2 and J usage is TRBJ2-5; D is ambiguous. The germline V and J ends were trimmed by 5 bases and 5 bases, with 15 bases remaining between them. The germline CDR1 and CDR2 sequences are SGHTA and FQGNSA. The CDR3 covers 14 residues. The DNA of the CDR3 is TGTGCCAGCAGCCAACCGCTAGGTGGGGAGACCCAGTACTTC. Translated: CASSQPLGGETQYF.